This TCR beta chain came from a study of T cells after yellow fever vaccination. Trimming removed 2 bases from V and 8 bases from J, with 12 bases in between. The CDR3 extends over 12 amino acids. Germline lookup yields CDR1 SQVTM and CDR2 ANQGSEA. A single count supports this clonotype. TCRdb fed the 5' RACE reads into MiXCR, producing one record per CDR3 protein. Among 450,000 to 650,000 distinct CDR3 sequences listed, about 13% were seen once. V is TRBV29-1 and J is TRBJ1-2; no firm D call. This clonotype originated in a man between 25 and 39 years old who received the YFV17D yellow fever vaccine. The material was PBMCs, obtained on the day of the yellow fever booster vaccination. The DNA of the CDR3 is TGCAGCGTTGAAACTACACGTGAGGGCTACACCTTC. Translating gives CSVETTREGYTF.